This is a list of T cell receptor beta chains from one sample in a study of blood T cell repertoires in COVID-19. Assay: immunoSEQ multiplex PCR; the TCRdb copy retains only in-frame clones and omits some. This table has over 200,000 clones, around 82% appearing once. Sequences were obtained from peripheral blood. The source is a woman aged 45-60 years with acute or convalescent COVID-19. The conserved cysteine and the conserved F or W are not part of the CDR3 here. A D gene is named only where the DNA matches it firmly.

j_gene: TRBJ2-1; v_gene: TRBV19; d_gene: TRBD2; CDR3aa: ASSSLLAGDTNEQF
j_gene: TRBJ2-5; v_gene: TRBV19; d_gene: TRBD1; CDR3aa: ASSTGTGGAQY
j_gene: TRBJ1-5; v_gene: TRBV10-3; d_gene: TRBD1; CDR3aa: ATRDREMDQPQH
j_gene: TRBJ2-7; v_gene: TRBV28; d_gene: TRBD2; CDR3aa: ASSMLSSGIYEQY
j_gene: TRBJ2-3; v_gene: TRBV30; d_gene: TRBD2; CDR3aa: AYDRTSGRVTDTQY
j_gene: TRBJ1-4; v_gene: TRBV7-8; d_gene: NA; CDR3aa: ASSPGSATNEKLF
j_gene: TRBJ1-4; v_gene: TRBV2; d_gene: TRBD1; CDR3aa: ASSERRQGNEKLF
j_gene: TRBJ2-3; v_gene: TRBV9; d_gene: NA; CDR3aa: ASSVGAGSTDTQY
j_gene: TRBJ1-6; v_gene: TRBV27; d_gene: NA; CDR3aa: ASSLFQGSNSPLH
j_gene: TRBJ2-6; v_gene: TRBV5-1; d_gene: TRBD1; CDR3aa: ASSFGGTGTGANVLT
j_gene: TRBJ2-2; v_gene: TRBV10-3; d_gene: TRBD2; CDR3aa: AISEKASGRALNTGELF
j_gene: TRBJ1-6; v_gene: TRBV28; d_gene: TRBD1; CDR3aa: ASSIRDRAATVH
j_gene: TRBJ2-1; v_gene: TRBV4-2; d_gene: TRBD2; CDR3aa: ASSPRQVLAGGYNEQF
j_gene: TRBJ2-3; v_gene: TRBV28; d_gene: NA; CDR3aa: ASSYGGLTDTQY
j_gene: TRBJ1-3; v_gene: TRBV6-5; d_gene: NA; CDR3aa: ASRQAGNTIY
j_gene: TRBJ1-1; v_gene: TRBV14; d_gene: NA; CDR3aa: ASSPLDTPNTEAF
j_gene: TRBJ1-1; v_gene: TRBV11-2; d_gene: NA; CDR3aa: ASSLHQGTTEAF
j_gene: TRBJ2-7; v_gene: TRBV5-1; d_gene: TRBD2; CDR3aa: ASSLVPSGSPYEQY
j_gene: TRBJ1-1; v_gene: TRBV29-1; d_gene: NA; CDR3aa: SHRRGITEAF
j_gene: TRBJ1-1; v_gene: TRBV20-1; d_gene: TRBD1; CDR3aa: SASLRQGSTEAF
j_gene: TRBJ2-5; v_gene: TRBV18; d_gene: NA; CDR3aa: ASSPGPGAVQETQY
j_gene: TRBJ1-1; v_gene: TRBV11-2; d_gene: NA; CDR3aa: ASSLGQGSGSEAF
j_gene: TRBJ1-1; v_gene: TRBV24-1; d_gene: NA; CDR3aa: ATRQGHGSMTEAF
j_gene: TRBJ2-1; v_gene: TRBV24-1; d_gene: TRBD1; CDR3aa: ATSDPPGQGIGEQF
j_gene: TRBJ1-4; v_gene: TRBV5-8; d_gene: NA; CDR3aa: ASSIRRGEKLF
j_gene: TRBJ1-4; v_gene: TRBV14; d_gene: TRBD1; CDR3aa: ASSQGGQGRSEKLF
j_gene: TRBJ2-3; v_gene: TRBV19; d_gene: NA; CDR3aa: ATGVADTQY
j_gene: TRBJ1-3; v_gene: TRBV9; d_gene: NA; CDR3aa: ASSPGPGDTIY
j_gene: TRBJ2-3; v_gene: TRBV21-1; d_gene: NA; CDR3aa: AITQGGGFTSTDTQY
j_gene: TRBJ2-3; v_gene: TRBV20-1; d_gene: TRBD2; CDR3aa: SASAVAGADTQY
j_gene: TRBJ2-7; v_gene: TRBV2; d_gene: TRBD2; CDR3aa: ASSEGLAGAYEQY
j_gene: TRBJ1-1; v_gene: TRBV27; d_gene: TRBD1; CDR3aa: ASSWGRGDTEAF
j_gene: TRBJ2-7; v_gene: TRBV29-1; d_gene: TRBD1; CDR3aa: SIRTGSYEQY
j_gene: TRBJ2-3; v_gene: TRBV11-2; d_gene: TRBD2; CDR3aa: ASSSRTSGDTDTQY
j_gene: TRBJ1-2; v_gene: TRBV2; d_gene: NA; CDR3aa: ASSGTGTYYGYT
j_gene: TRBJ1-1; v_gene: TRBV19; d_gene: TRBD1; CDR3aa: ASSIGQVHGAF
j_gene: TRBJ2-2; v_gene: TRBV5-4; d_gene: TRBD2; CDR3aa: ASSFRRTSGRARTGELF
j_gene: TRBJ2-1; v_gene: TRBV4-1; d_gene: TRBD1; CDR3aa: ASSRKRWFSRGTDLNNEQF
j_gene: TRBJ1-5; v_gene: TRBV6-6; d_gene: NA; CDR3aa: ASWWGGGNQPQH
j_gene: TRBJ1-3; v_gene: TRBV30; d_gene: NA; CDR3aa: AWSEEPFSGNTIY
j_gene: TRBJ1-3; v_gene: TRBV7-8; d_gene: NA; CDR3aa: ASSLGGRQSSGNTIY
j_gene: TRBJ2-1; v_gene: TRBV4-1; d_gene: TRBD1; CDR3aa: ASSQGDRGLDNEQF
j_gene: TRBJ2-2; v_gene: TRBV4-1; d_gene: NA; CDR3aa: ASSQQGTNTGELF
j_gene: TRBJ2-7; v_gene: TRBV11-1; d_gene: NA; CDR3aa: ASSWGDGGNYEQY
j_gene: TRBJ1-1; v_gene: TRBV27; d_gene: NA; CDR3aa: ASSLLSGAGAF